What follows are 18 T cell receptor beta chains derived from one specimen sequenced in a study of human T cells and chemical hapten exposure. TCRdb processed the RACE reads anew with MiXCR; each CDR3 protein has one entry. The sample holds about 160,000 distinct CDR3 sequences, about 30% seen once. The time point is: patch test 3, about 24 weeks after DPC sensitization. Treatment of the sample: therapeutic diphenylcyclopropenone sensitization with weekly scalp DPC. Material: whole blood, obtained in connection with sensitization to the hapten diphenylcyclopropenone (DPC). These receptors were collected from a young woman with alopecia areata. Some clones in this sample may be carry-over from other donors' samples.

This clonotype was counted ten times or more. This chain joins TRBV12-3 or TRBV12-4 and TRBJ1-4, with no clear D. V dropped 2 bases and J dropped 10 bases, with 5 bases sitting between them. There are 11 residues in the CDR3. The CDR3 DNA follows: TGTGCCAGCAGTTTAACGGGAAAACTGTTTTTT. This sequence encodes CASSLTGKLFF.

To note about this clonotype: This CDR3 is missing its conserved last phenylalanine or tryptophan, likely due to a read error. The V and J genes are TRBV20-1 and TRBJ1-2; weak D call: TRBD1 (5 bases). The CDR3 covers 12 residues. The germline gives CDR1 DFQATT, CDR2 SNEGSKA (reference sequence). V lost 3 bases to trimming and J lost 8 bases, with 13 bases between them. CDR3 amino acids: CSARSREKGYTS. The CDR3 DNA reads as TGCAGTGCTAGGTCCAGGGAGAAGGGCTACACCTCC.

This chain links TRBV4-1 with TRBJ1-4; tentatively, D is TRBD1 (6 bases). The CDR3 sequence is 18 residues long. Trimming shortened V by 0 bases and J by 7 bases, and 21 bases separated the two germline ends. Per the germline V gene, CDR1 is MGHRA and CDR2 is YSYEKL. Here the CDR3 reads CASSQEGGGGIRGEKLFF. The CDR3 DNA follows: TGCGCCAGCAGCCAAGAAGGGGGAGGAGGGATCAGGGGTGAAAAACTGTTTTTT.

The table lists this clonotype with a few counts. The chain is built from TRBV29-1 and TRBJ2-5, with 7 bases identical to TRBD1. Germline assignment: CDR1 SQVTM and CDR2 ANQGSEA. With 7 bases clipped from V and 3 bases from J, the junction kept 8 bases outside the gene matches. The CDR3 extends over 13 amino acids. The CDR3 DNA reads TGCAGCGCCCGGGCCCAGGGGGAAGAGACCCAGTACTTC. It translates to CSARAQGEETQYF.

This clonotype was seen more than once but under ten times. CDR3 sequence: CASSQAPGLGAGELFF. The CDR3 DNA reads TGCGCCAGCAGCCAAGCCCCGGGACTAGGGGCCGGGGAGCTGTTTTTT. The V gene is TRBV4-3, the J gene TRBJ2-2; 8 nucleotides line up with TRBD2. Germline V gene data show CDR1 as LGHNA and CDR2 as YSLEER. The CDR3 contains 16 residues. Unmatched junction bases numbered 7, after V lost 1 base and J lost 6 bases.

V usage is TRBV4-2 and J usage is TRBJ1-4; D remains ambiguous. In germline, CDR1 is LGHNA, CDR2 YNFKEQ. V lost 5 bases, J lost 5 bases, and 15 bases lay in between. The CDR3 runs to 15 residues. CDR3 in amino acids: CASSKNAGLNEKLFF. The CDR3 coding sequence is TGTGCCAGCAGCAAGAACGCCGGATTAAATGAAAAACTGTTTTTT.

The chain links TRBV18 to TRBJ1-5; 8 nucleotides agree with TRBD1. The CDR3 extends over 15 amino acids. After removal of 3 bases from V and 2 bases from J, the junction contained 3 bases not matched to a gene. CDR1 and CDR2 (germline): KGHSH, LQKENI. CDR3 amino acids: CASSPQGAGNQPQHF. CDR3 nucleotide sequence: TGTGCCAGCTCACCCCAGGGGGCTGGCAATCAGCCCCAGCATTTT.

In this sample, this clonotype turned up a few times. The J gene is TRBJ2-7, the V gene TRBV4-2; 9 nucleotides agree with TRBD2. This CDR3 has 15 residues. V was clipped by 0 bases and J by 4 bases; unmatched bases: 4. Germline V lookup: CDR1 LGHNA, CDR2 YNFKEQ. CDR3 loop: CASSQESGGRYEQYF. The CDR3 region has the DNA TGTGCCAGCAGCCAAGAAAGCGGGGGGAGGTACGAGCAGTACTTC.

The CDR3 sequence is CASSLVAGGLEQFF. Written as DNA, the CDR3 is TGTGCCAGCAGCTTAGTGGCAGGGGGCCTTGAGCAGTTCTTC. The chain employs TRBV7-6 and TRBJ2-1; 8 positions match TRBD1. This CDR3 comprises 14 residues. Germline lookup yields CDR1 SGHVS and CDR2 FNYEAQ. V gave up 1 base and J gave up 9 bases; unmatched junction bases: 5.

This clonotype was observed at least ten times. V is TRBV29-1 and J is TRBJ2-6; D unresolved. V dropped 7 bases and J dropped 1 base, with 17 bases sitting between them. The CDR3 is 16 residues long. The V gene's germline CDR1 is SQVTM and CDR2 ANQGSEA. This CDR3 reads CSASGPHPSGANVLTF. The CDR3 coding sequence is TGCAGCGCCTCCGGGCCCCACCCTTCTGGGGCCAACGTCCTGACTTTC.

This clonotype was observed at least ten times. This chain uses TRBV9 with TRBJ2-2; perhaps TRBD1 as D (6 bases). In germline, CDR1 is SGDLS, CDR2 YYNGEE. V lost 1 base to trimming and J lost 7 bases, with 11 bases between them. The CDR3 runs to 14 residues. DNA for the CDR3: TGTGCCAGCAGCGTAACAGGGTCAGACGGGGAGCTGTTTTTT. Amino acids: CASSVTGSDGELFF. The full variable domain, rest sourced from reference TRBV9 and TRBJ2-2, is DSGVTQTPKHLITATGQRVTLRCSPRSGDLSVYWYQQSLDQGLQFLIQYYNGEERAKGNILERFSAQQFPDLHSELNLSSLELGDSALYFCASSVTGSDGELFFGEGSRLTVL.

As regards this clonotype: The limits of the CDR3 on the DNA are not certain, so only TCRdb's listed CDR3 is given. The chain couples TRBV20-1 to TRBJ2-2; whether TRBD1, the table's D call, matches the DNA was not checked. The length of the CDR3 is 15 amino acids, counting both ends. Germline CDR1 is DFQATT and CDR2 is SNEGSKA (reference sequence). CDR3 region: CSASFQGRTPGSCFF.

DNA for the CDR3: TGTGCCAGTACCCCGGGACTAGCGGGGGCACTTGCTACGCAGTATTTT. This translates into CASTPGLAGALATQYF. The genes are TRBV19 and TRBJ2-3, with 14 bases that match TRBD2. Looked up from germline, CDR1 is LNHDA and CDR2 is SQIVND (reference sequence). Trimming removed 7 bases from V and 8 bases from J; junction bases left unmatched: 11. The CDR3 loop spans 16 amino acids.

This clonotype was picked up a small number of times. The CDR3 coding sequence is TGTGCCACCAGCAGAGATATCCTAGCGGGACGTAGGGGCGAGCAGTACTTC. Its translation is CATSRDILAGRRGEQYF. This chain joins TRBV15 and TRBJ2-7; 9 nucleotides match TRBD2. The CDR3 runs to 17 residues. With V trimmed by 0 bases and J by 6 bases, 12 bases remained unmatched. The germline V gene encodes CDR1 LNHNV and CDR2 YYDKDF (reference sequence).

This clonotype was observed a handful of times. The CDR3 nucleotides are TGTGCCTGGACCGTGGGTCAGCACGAGCAGTACTTC. It translates to CAWTVGQHEQYF. V usage is TRBV30 and J usage is TRBJ2-7; D unclear. The germline CDR1 and CDR2 sequences are GTSNPN and SVGIG (reference sequence). The CDR3 sequence is 12 residues long. Trimming removed 4 bases at V and 5 bases at J, with 12 bases between.

V usage is TRBV5-1 and J usage is TRBJ2-7; the match to TRBD2 covers 11 bases. Unmatched junction bases numbered 6, after V lost 2 bases and J lost 2 bases. The CDR3 extends over 16 amino acids. Germline V gene data show CDR1 as SGHRS and CDR2 as YFSETQ. The CDR3 is CASSFTSGGITYEQYF. The CDR3, as DNA: TGCGCCAGCAGCTTTACTAGCGGGGGTATAACCTACGAGCAGTACTTC.

This chain links TRBV5-6 with TRBJ2-4; either TRBD1 or TRBD2 may fit D (5 bases each). The V gene's germline CDR1 is SGHDT and CDR2 YYEEEE. V lost 0 bases to trimming and J lost 10 bases, with 14 bases between them. CDR3 length: 14 residues. DNA of the CDR3: TGTGCCAGCAGCTTGGTCAGGGAACGGACTATTCAGTACTTC. Translating gives CASSLVRERTIQYF. Variable domain in full (rest from reference TRBV5-6 and TRBJ2-4): DAGVTQSPTHLIKTRGQQVTLRCSPKSGHDTVSWYQQALGQGPQFIFQYYEEEERQRGNFPDRFSGHQFPNYSSELNVNALLLGDSALYLCASSLVRERTIQYFGAGTRLSVL.

The rearrangement uses TRBV10-3 and TRBJ2-7, with 8 bases fitting TRBD2. The CDR3 is 15 residues long. Per the germline V gene, CDR1 is ENHRY and CDR2 is SYGVKD. V gave up 2 bases and J gave up 3 bases; unmatched junction bases: 6. The CDR3 nucleotides are TGTGCCATCAGTGAGGGTAGGGGACTAGGCTACGAGCAGTACTTC. Its protein is CAISEGRGLGYEQYF.